This T cell receptor (beta chain) was captured in a study of T cells in Graves' hyperthyroidism and ophthalmopathy. Points from the study as a whole: The model made its ophthalmopathy prediction, and onset followed a median approximately 7 months later. Blood samples included most of the expanded thyroid clonotypes exceeding 0.001.

The ends lost 6 bases at V and 1 base at J; junction bases unmatched: 6. Germline CDR1 reads MNHNS; CDR2 reads SASEGT. CDR3 length: 14 amino acids. RNA transcripts were the template for amplifying TCR beta CDR3 regions. Researchers ran a first-round RT-PCR on the TCR CDR3 using the HTBI primer set. TCRdb called the multiplex PCR reads again in MiXCR, with one record for every CDR3 protein. The sample records 250,000 to 350,000 distinct CDR3 sequences, 15% to 20% being singletons. Remarks on this clonotype: Its antigen is as yet unknown.

The TCR comes from a woman in her sixties with Graves' ophthalmopathy. J is TRBJ2-7 and V is TRBV6-1; 7 bases fit TRBD1. Sequenced sample: blood. In nucleotides, the CDR3 is TGTGCCAGCAGAAGGAACAGGGGATCCTACGAGCAGTACTTC. Protein: CASRRNRGSYEQYF.